These T cell receptor beta chains were read from a single sample in a study of shared clonotypes between healthy human individuals. The table came from immunoSEQ multiplex PCR; TCRdb's copy has only in-frame clones and leaves some out. The sample shows 2,500,000 or so clones, roughly 90% of them seen only once. The sample taken for sequencing was naive CD4+ T cells from PBMCs. Receptors originate from a young man in good health. Some clones in this sample may be carry-over from other donors' samples. Both conserved end residues are part of each CDR3. The D gene is left open where the match is weak. The listing skips clone size in some rows; elsewhere it reads once, few, many or a size class.

12,TRBJ1-1,TRBV28,-,-,TGTGCCAGCAGTAAGAGACAGTTGGCCGCTTTCTTT,CASSKRQLAAFF
16,TRBJ2-5,TRBV6-5,few,-,TGTGCCAGCAGTTACCCCCGACAGTCTATCCGAGAGACCCAGTACTTC,CASSYPRQSIRETQYF
13,TRBJ2-7,TRBV7-2,-,-,TGTGCCAGCAGCTTACTGGGATTAGACGAGCAGTACTTC,CASSLLGLDEQYF
15,TRBJ2-1,TRBV5-1,once,-,TGCGCCAGCACTCCCGGGACACCGGATTTGAATGAGCAGTTCTTC,CASTPGTPDLNEQFF
16,TRBJ2-7,TRBV27,-,TRBD2,TGTGCCAGCAGTTCGGGACGGCTAGCGGGACCCTACGAGCAGTACTTC,CASSSGRLAGPYEQYF
15,TRBJ2-3,TRBV12-5,-,-,TGTGCTAGTGGTTTGGTCGCAGGGGGCACAGATACGCAGTATTTT,CASGLVAGGTDTQYF
14,TRBJ1-3,TRBV9,-,-,TGTGCCAGCAGCGTAGGGGGATCCAGAAACACCATATATTTT,CASSVGGSRNTIYF
12,TRBJ1-1,TRBV6-5,few,-,TGTGCCAGCAGTAAACAACAGAGTGAAGCTTTCTTT,CASSKQQSEAFF
15,TRBJ2-7,TRBV9,-,TRBD2,TGTGCCAGCAGCGAGCTAGCGGGATTTGTCTACGAGCAGTACTTC,CASSELAGFVYEQYF
15,TRBJ1-3,TRBV5-1,-,TRBD1,TGCGCCAGCAGCCCGGGACAGGGCAAAGGAAACACCATATATTTT,CASSPGQGKGNTIYF
14,TRBJ2-1,TRBV19,-,-,TGTGCCAGTAGCCCCACGGGACCCCGCAATGAGCAGTTCTTC,CASSPTGPRNEQFF
14,TRBJ1-1,TRBV5-1,-,-,TGCGCCAGCAGCTACACAGGGCCTGGGACTGAAGCTTTCTTT,CASSYTGPGTEAFF
13,TRBJ2-1,TRBV4-1,-,-,TGCGCCAGCAGCGCACTTGTGGGCAATGAGCAGTTCTTC,CASSALVGNEQFF
15,TRBJ2-7,TRBV4-1,-,-,TGCGCCAGCAGCCAAGATCACTCTTCCTCCTACGAGCAGTACTTC,CASSQDHSSSYEQYF
14,TRBJ2-7,TRBV4-2,-,-,TGTGCCAGCAGCCAAGACCCAGAGCCATACGAGCAGTACTTC,CASSQDPEPYEQYF
18,TRBJ2-2,TRBV7-3,-,TRBD2,TGTGCCAGCAGCTTACTAGGTTACGGGGCGGGAGGATCCGGGGAGCTGTTTTTT,CASSLLGYGAGGSGELFF
17,TRBJ1-5,TRBV7-7,-,TRBD1,TGTACCAGCAGCCCGTATAGCCGGGACAGAAACAATCAGCCCCAGCATTTT,CTSSPYSRDRNNQPQHF
22,TRBJ2-2,TRBV28,-,TRBD2,TGTGCCAGCAGTTTCCCGGCGCCTAGCGGGAAAACGAACAATCCGAACACCGGGGAGCTGTTTTTT,CASSFPAPSGKTNNPNTGELFF
15,TRBJ1-4,TRBV5-4,once,TRBD1,TGTGCCAGCAGTCCAAGACAGGGGGAGGATGAAAAACTGTTTTTT,CASSPRQGEDEKLFF
15,TRBJ2-7,TRBV18,-,TRBD1,TGTGCCAGCTCACAACCGGGACAGGGGGCCTACGAGCAGTACTTC,CASSQPGQGAYEQYF
15,TRBJ2-7,TRBV18,-,TRBD2,TGTGCCAGCACGAGACTAGCGGGGGACACCTACGAGCAGTACTTC,CASTRLAGDTYEQYF
14,TRBJ2-2,TRBV11-3,once,-,TGTGCCAGCAGCTCAGTCCGGAACACCGGGGAGCTGTTTTTT,CASSSVRNTGELFF
16,TRBJ2-1,TRBV7-3,-,-,TGTGCCAGCAGCCCCCGGGCCGGGGACACCTACAATGAGCAGTTCTTC,CASSPRAGDTYNEQFF
15,TRBJ1-5,TRBV28,-,TRBD1,TGTGCCAGCAGCTACAGGACAGGGGCCTTCCAGCCCCAGCATTTT,CASSYRTGAFQPQHF
14,TRBJ2-2,TRBV5-1,few,-,TGCGCCAGCAGCTTGAATGCTGTCACCGGGGAGCTGTTTTTT,CASSLNAVTGELFF
16,TRBJ2-6,TRBV19,-,-,TGTGCCAGTAGTATAGTTTGGGTCTCTGGGGCCAACGTCCTGACTTTC,CASSIVWVSGANVLTF
15,TRBJ2-1,TRBV19,-,-,TGTGCCAGTAGTATGGATAGCGGAGCCTACAATGAGCAGTTCTTC,CASSMDSGAYNEQFF
17,TRBJ2-7,TRBV4-3,-,-,TGCGCCAGCAGCCACTCCCCCCGGAGGCCACTGTTCCACGAGCAGTACTTC,CASSHSPRRPLFHEQYF